This T cell receptor (beta chain) was observed in a study of blood T cell repertoires in COVID-19. The protocol was immunoSEQ multiplex PCR, while the TCRdb copy is restricted to in-frame clones and leaves out a portion. This table has about 670,000 clones, 90% appearing once. The CDR3 runs to 17 residues. V trimming: 0 bases; J trimming: 6 bases; junction bases outside the gene matches: 12. Germline CDR1 reads MGHRA; CDR2 reads YSYEKL. This clone was counted once. This chain joins TRBV4-1 and TRBJ2-7, with TRBD1 matching over 9 bases. The specimen sequenced was peripheral blood. This TCR came from a woman between 18 and 29 years old with acute or convalescent COVID-19. The CDR3 here is CASSQDPGQGRVGEQYF. The CDR3 coding sequence is TGCGCCAGCAGCCAAGACCCGGGACAGGGAAGAGTAGGCGAGCAGTACTTC.